The T cell receptor (beta chain) under discussion was sequenced for a study of CD8 T cells in Susac syndrome. RNA totalling roughly 0.5 to 1 ug underwent reverse transcription with random hexamers. TCRdb re-called the immunoSEQ multiplex PCR reads with MiXCR, one entry per CDR3 protein. The sample has 300,000 to 350,000 distinct CDR3 sequences; around 90% are singletons. This CDR3 spans 16 amino acids. CDR1 is SGHDT, CDR2 YYEEEE, per germline. Trimming took 4 bases from V and 5 from J; bases not matched to a gene: 12. The V call is TRBV5-6, the J call TRBJ1-3, with 7 bases that match TRBD1. Sequencing was done on a sample of CD4+ T cells from PBMCs. This TCR derives from a human donor with multiple sclerosis. CDR3 region: CASSQTGNRLRNTIYF. The CDR3 coding sequence is TGTGCCAGCAGCCAGACAGGGAACCGGCTTCGAAACACCATATATTTT.